This T cell receptor beta chain was sequenced during a study of CXCR3-negative and CXCR3-positive naive CD8 T cells. Study context: Sequencing brought in about 150 million TRB reads altogether, and each library got about 1.5 +/- 0.3 million. General study results and limits: For naive cells, CXCR3-negative and CXCR3-positive subsets had similar TRBV-TRBJ usage; for memory cells, usage differed.

With regard to this clonotype: Its antigen is still unknown.

Per germline, CDR1 SGDLS and CDR2 YYNGEE. This CDR3 contains 17 residues. Carrying UMI labels, the TRB cDNA libraries were prepared through 5' RACE. TCRdb reprocessed the 5' RACE reads and reports one entry per CDR3 protein, with no DNA. The sample's table shows 45,000 to 70,000 distinct CDR3 sequences. This sequence originates from a human donor in good health. Some clones in this sample may be carry-over from other donors' samples. J is TRBJ2-7 and V is TRBV9; TCRdb's assignment of TRBD2 cannot be checked, as there is no DNA. The sample was memory CD8+ T cells from blood. CDR3 residues: CASSVGRGGRSSYEQYF. The whole variable domain, filled in from reference TRBV9 and TRBJ2-7, reads DSGVTQTPKHLITATGQRVTLRCSPRSGDLSVYWYQQSLDQGLQFLIQYYNGEERAKGNILERFSAQQFPDLHSELNLSSLELGDSALYFCASSVGRGGRSSYEQYFGPGTRLTVT.